A single sample gave rise to the 14 T cell receptor beta chains below, sequenced in a study of low-dose radiotherapy and immunotherapy resistance in tumors. Alpha and beta chains were covered, as first-strand cDNA relied on TRAV- and TRBV-specific primers. TCRs were amplified for approximately 21 PCR cycles with a constant-region primer and V-primer adapter. Using its own MiXCR run on the reads, TCRdb lists one record per CDR3 protein. The profile covers approximately 9,700 distinct CDR3 sequences, with 42% appearing a single time and approximately 6% taken by the ten largest. Receptor source: a human donor with advanced metastatic prostate, ovarian, gallbladder or colorectal cancer (not recorded which). This table probably holds off-target reads from a library built for another chain.

The CDR3, as DNA: TGCAGCGCCGGGGGTAACAGGCTTACGAGCTCCTACGAGCAGTACTTC. Translated: CSAGGNRLTSSYEQYF. The rearrangement joins TRBV29-1 to TRBJ2-7; weak D call: TRBD2 (6 bases). Trimming cost V 7 bases and J 0 bases, with 22 bases left between them. This CDR3 contains 16 residues. From germline, CDR1 is SQVTM and CDR2 ANQGSEA.

J is TRBJ2-5 and V is TRBV6-2 or TRBV6-3; 9 bases are shared with TRBD2. This CDR3 is built from 16 residues. Germline V gene sequence: CDR1 MNHEY, CDR2 SVGEGT. Trimming took 2 bases from V and 1 from J; bases not matched to a gene: 5. The CDR3 coding sequence is TGTGCCAGCAGTTACGTCGGACTAGCGCGCCAAGAGACCCAGTACTTC. This codes for CASSYVGLARQETQYF.

The chain recombines TRBV9 with TRBJ2-5; D possibly matches TRBD1 or TRBD2 (5 bases each). Germline CDR1 and CDR2: SGDLS and YYNGEE. The CDR3 loop spans 15 amino acids. V lost 4 bases and J lost 2, with 15 bases in between. The CDR3 loop reads CASSQGTVAQETQYF. As DNA, the CDR3 is TGTGCCAGCAGCCAAGGGACCGTTGCTCAAGAGACCCAGTACTTC.

This clonotype was observed a few times. V gene TRBV10-3 combines with J gene TRBJ2-2; D possibly uses TRBD1 or TRBD2 (6 bases each). The CDR3 sequence is 14 residues long. Trimming pared 2 bases from V and 4 bases from J, leaving 8 bases between. Germline V CDR1 and CDR2: ENHRY, SYGVKD. The CDR3 nucleotides are TGTGCCATCAGTGAGAAGGGGGGCACCGGGGAGCTGTTTTTT. Protein product: CAISEKGGTGELFF.

The genes are TRBV29-1 and TRBJ2-1; the D is unclear. Trimming cost V 6 bases and J 3 bases, with 9 bases left between them. Germline V gene data show CDR1 as SQVTM and CDR2 as ANQGSEA. CDR3 length: 12 residues. The CDR3 protein is CSVRVSYNEQFF. The CDR3 DNA follows: TGCAGCGTCCGGGTCAGCTACAATGAGCAGTTCTTC.

The genes are TRBV5-1 and TRBJ2-3; the match to TRBD2 covers 12 bases. The V gene end was trimmed by 4 bases and the J gene end by 7 bases; junction bases not matched to a gene: 10. Germline V CDR1 and CDR2: SGHRS, YFSETQ. The CDR3 contains 16 residues. The CDR3 sequence is CASSPGTSGPGNTQYF. CDR3 nucleotide sequence: TGCGCCAGCAGCCCTGGGACTAGCGGGCCAGGGAATACGCAGTATTTT.

The V and J genes are TRBV7-9 and TRBJ2-3; 14 nucleotides agree with TRBD2. Germline V gene sequence: CDR1 SEHNR, CDR2 FQNEAQ (reference sequence). The CDR3 length is 18 residues. Germline trimming cut 6 bases from V and 3 bases from J; bases unmatched to any gene: 11. The CDR3 nucleotides read TGTGCCAGCAGACCGCCCCGACTAGCGGGGGGGCTAACAGATACGCAGTATTTT. This translates into CASRPPRLAGGLTDTQYF.

This clonotype was recorded once. The rearrangement links TRBV5-4 to TRBJ2-5, with a tentative D call TRBD2 (6 bases). This CDR3 contains 15 residues. Per germline, CDR1 SGHNT and CDR2 YYREEE (reference sequence). Between the trimmed V and J ends, which lost 2 bases and 4 bases, there was a span of 15 bases. CDR3 nucleotides: TGTGCCAGCAGCTTTGGAGGTGGGGGAGGAGAGACCCAGTACTTC. This codes for CASSFGGGGGETQYF.

CDR3 sequence reads: CASSYYQGWAEAFF. The CDR3 DNA follows: TGTGCCAGCAGTTACTATCAGGGCTGGGCTGAAGCTTTCTTT. The chain couples TRBV6-5 to TRBJ1-1; tentatively, D is TRBD1 (5 bases). The CDR3 length is 14 residues. The ends were cut back, 1 base at V and 6 bases at J, with 12 bases in the middle. Germline CDR1 and CDR2: MNHEY and SVGAGI.

CDR3 residues: CASSPGQANTEAFF. CDR3 bases: TGTGCCAGCAGTCCTGGACAGGCGAACACTGAAGCTTTCTTT. This sequence joins TRBV6-2 or TRBV6-3 and TRBJ1-1, with 7 bases fitting TRBD1. The V and J ends lost 5 bases and 1 base, in that order; junction bases with no gene match: 4. The CDR3 covers 14 residues. CDR1 and CDR2 (germline): MNHEY, SVGEGT.

The chain has TRBV19 and TRBJ2-2, with 8 nucleotides matching TRBD1. This CDR3 comprises 15 residues. The V gene end was trimmed by 5 bases and the J gene end by 8 bases; junction bases not matched to a gene: 10. CDR1 LNHDA and CDR2 SQIVND come from the germline V gene (reference sequence). The CDR3 region is CASSPRTGKEGELFF. The DNA for the CDR3 is TGTGCCAGTAGTCCCCGGACAGGGAAAGAGGGGGAGCTGTTTTTT.

The chain recombines TRBV6-1 with TRBJ2-3; unclear D gene. This CDR3 is 12 amino acids long. Looked up from germline, CDR1 is MNHNS and CDR2 is SASEGT. Trimming removed 5 bases from V and 2 bases from J, with 5 bases in between. The CDR3 DNA sequence: TGTGCCAGCAGTATTGACACAGATACGCAGTATTTT. Protein: CASSIDTDTQYF.

This clonotype showed up just a few times. The chain is built from TRBV7-9 and TRBJ2-7, with 9 nucleotides matching TRBD1. The CDR3 has 14 amino acids. V was clipped by 6 bases and J by 2 bases; unmatched bases: 5. From germline, CDR1 is SEHNR and CDR2 FQNEAQ (reference sequence). CDR3: CASSSGTGTYEQYF. The CDR3 DNA sequence: TGTGCCAGCAGTTCCGGGACAGGGACCTACGAGCAGTACTTC.

The rearrangement uses TRBV6-2 or TRBV6-3 and TRBJ2-2, with D unresolved. The CDR3 runs to 12 residues. V was cut by 6 bases and J by 8 bases, with 10 bases left in between. Germline V gene sequence: CDR1 MNHEY, CDR2 SVGEGT. The chain's CDR3 is CASSTITGELFF. The CDR3 nucleotides are TGTGCCAGCAGCACAATCACGGGGGAGCTGTTTTTT.